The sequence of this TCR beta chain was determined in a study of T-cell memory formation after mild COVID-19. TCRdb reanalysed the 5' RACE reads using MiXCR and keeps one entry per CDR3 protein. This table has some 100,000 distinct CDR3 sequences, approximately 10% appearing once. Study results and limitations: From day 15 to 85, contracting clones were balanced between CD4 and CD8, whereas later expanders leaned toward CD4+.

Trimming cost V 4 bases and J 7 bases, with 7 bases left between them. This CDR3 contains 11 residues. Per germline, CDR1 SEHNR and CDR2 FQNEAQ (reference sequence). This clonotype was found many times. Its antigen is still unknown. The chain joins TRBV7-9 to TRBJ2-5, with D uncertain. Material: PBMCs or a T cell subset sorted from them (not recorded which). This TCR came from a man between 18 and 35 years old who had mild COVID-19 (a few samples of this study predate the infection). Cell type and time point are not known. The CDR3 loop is CASSSIPTQYF. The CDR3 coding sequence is TGTGCCAGCAGCTCTATACCGACCCAGTACTTC. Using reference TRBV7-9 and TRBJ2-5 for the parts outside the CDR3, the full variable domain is DTGVSQNPRHKITKRGQNVTFRCDPISEHNRLYWYRQTLGQGPEFLTYFQNEAQLEKSRLLSDRFSAERPKGSFSTLEIQRTEQGDSAMYLCASSSIPTQYFGPGTRLLVL.